This entry features one T cell receptor (beta chain) sequence. This clone was observed a single time. Its specific antigen is unknown. Base qualities are missing; no much larger clone stands one base away. For sequencing of the TCRbeta CDR3 region, genomic DNA was extracted from the sorted cells. TCRbeta CDR3 regions were sequenced using the immunoSEQ Assay. TCRdb retrieved this table from immuneACCESS and kept in-frame rearrangements only. Not all clones are present; in checked studies, unresolved V genes account for under half, and no reason is known for the remainder. In this sample the table shows around 56,000 clones, roughly 77% of which occur a single time. In total, the top ten clones hold over 1% of the sample. The trial excluded patients who had a history of autoimmune disease or were on systemic immunosuppression. Peripheral blood for TCR sequencing was drawn from every dose cohort at baseline, at cycle 4 day 1 and at cycle 7 day 1. Samples came from an open-label, multicenter, first-in-human phase I dose-escalation trial of ivuxolimab. The trial enrolled adults with locally advanced or metastatic head and neck squamous cell, hepatocellular, melanoma or renal cell carcinoma. Before TCR sequencing, CD4+ T cells and CD8+ T cells were sorted from peripheral blood as separate populations.

The sample originates from a study of OX40 agonist ivuxolimab in advanced cancers. With regard to the full study: Ivuxolimab, which targeted the costimulatory receptor OX40 (CD134), was an agonistic, fully human IgG2 monoclonal antibody. Intravenous ivuxolimab was administered to patients every 2 weeks at six dose levels: 0.01, 0.1, 0.3, 1.5, 3 and 10 mg/kg. Among the 52 dose-escalation patients, 19 had hepatocellular carcinoma, approximately 15 melanoma, 9 renal cell carcinoma and 9 head and neck cancer. A male proportion of around 83% and a mean age of approximately 62 years, ranging from about 23 to 90, were recorded for the dose-escalation cohort. Patients were allowed to have had prior anti-PD-1, anti-PD-L1 or anti-CTLA-4 therapy, and approximately 40% of the dose-escalation patients had been treated with checkpoint inhibitors. Partial responses were achieved by three dose-escalation patients, of whom one had hepatocellular carcinoma and two had cutaneous melanoma. Peripheral TCRbeta sequencing aimed to test whether ivuxolimab altered TCR sequence diversity and caused clonal T-cell expansion. The paper reports the monotherapy dose-escalation portion (N of about 54 patients) of the phase I ivuxolimab trial.

Overall results and qualifications from the work: At doses from 0.1 to 3.0 mg/kg, clonal expansion was seen in both CD4+ and CD8+ blood T cells between baseline and week 6. Partial responders in the 0.1-3.0 mg/kg groups had among the lowest normalized peripheral clonal expansion, especially among CD8+ T cells. The antigen specificity of the peripheral T cells that underwent clonal expansion was not determined. After ivuxolimab, expanded clones were on average more numerous among CD8+ T cells than among CD4+ T cells. Low levels of normalized T-cell clonal expansion were also seen in some patients who did not respond.

This specimen consisted of CD4+ or CD8+ T cells sorted from blood, obtained in a trial of the OX40 agonist ivuxolimab. This TCR came from an adult with an advanced solid tumor such as melanoma, head and neck, liver or kidney cancer.

CDR3 reads: CASSLAGDGLTYNEQFF. The nucleotide sequence reads TGTGCCAGTAGTTTAGCGGGAGATGGGTTGACGTACAATGAGCAGTTCTTC. The chain is made from TRBV19 and TRBJ2-1; TRBD2 aligns with 9 central bases. Reading the germline V gene (reference sequence) gives CDR1 LNHDA and CDR2 SQIVND. The CDR3 spans 17 residues, from the cysteine through the phenylalanine. Kept here is only the CDR3 DNA, which spans 51 bases and is read in frame from base 1. The V end gives up 5 bases and the J end 4 bases, leaving 12 bases in the junction not matched to a gene. With all but the CDR3 taken from the reference TRBV19 and TRBJ2-1 genes, the full variable domain is: DGGITQSPKYLFRKEGQNVTLSCEQNLNHDAMYWYRQDPGQGLRLIYYSQIVNDFQKGDIAEGYSVSREKKESFPLTVTSAQKNPTAFYLCASSLAGDGLTYNEQFFGPGTRLTVL.